Below, 17 T cell receptor beta chains from the same sample are listed, as sequenced in a study of CD8+ T cells in alopecia areata. cDNA reverse transcribed from extracted RNA served as the sequencing template. Sequencing was performed with immunoSEQ multiplex PCR; in TCRdb, only in-frame clones are kept and a portion is missing. The sample holds under 150,000 clones, about four fifths seen once. Treatment here: oral pan-JAK inhibitor, 5-10 mg twice daily. This material consisted of CD8+ T cells sorted from blood, taken at week 4, from a patient treated with tofacitinib. The receptors come from a human donor with alopecia areata.

V gene TRBV7-6 combines with J gene TRBJ2-3, with no clear D. Between the trimmed V and J ends, which lost 4 bases and 2 bases, there was a span of 4 bases. Germline assignment: CDR1 SGHVS and CDR2 FNYEAQ. The CDR3 totals 12 residues. As DNA, the CDR3 is TGTGCCAGCAGCTCTTTCACAGATACGCAGTATTTT. The encoded protein is CASSSFTDTQYF.

The chain links TRBV11-1 to TRBJ2-5; 8 bases line up with TRBD1. Germline loops: CDR1 SGHAT, CDR2 FQDESV (reference sequence). The CDR3 is made up of 15 amino acids. V shed 2 bases and J 4 bases; nucleotides not matched to a gene: 6. CDR3 sequence (DNA): TGTGCCAGCAGCTTAACGTCAGGGGGCGGAGAGACCCAGTACTTC. Its protein product is CASSLTSGGGETQYF.

V is TRBV30 and J is TRBJ1-2; D call uncertain. Trimming removed 0 bases from V and 4 bases from J, with 9 bases in between. This CDR3 has 13 amino acids. Germline V gene data show CDR1 as GTSNPN and CDR2 as SVGIG (reference sequence). The CDR3 region is CAWSVSRAYGYTF. The CDR3 region has the DNA TGTGCCTGGAGTGTCAGTAGGGCCTATGGCTACACCTTC.

Notes on this clone: Other DNA sequences within the sample encode an identical CDR3. The CDR3, as DNA: TGTGCCAGCAGTTACGCGGGTACCACTGAAGCTTTCTTT. This codes for CASSYAGTTEAFF. The J gene is TRBJ1-1, the V gene TRBV6-5; D not certain. The germline V gene has CDR1 MNHEY and CDR2 SVGAGI. This CDR3 spans 13 amino acids. V lost 2 bases, J lost 4 bases, and 8 bases lay in between.

This clone was counted a few times. The gene calls are TRBV5-1 and TRBJ2-7; D may be TRBD1 or TRBD2 (6 bases each). The CDR3 spans 13 residues. Trimming shortened V by 4 bases and J by 3 bases, and 11 bases separated the two germline ends. Germline V gives CDR1 SGHRS, CDR2 YFSETQ. CDR3 sequence: CASSTGTDYEQYF. CDR3 coding DNA: TGCGCCAGCAGCACAGGGACTGACTACGAGCAGTACTTC.

This chain joins TRBV7-2 and TRBJ2-5, with 11 bases that match TRBD2. CDR3 size: 17 residues. Unmatched junction bases numbered 4, after V lost 0 bases and J lost 1 base. In germline, CDR1 is SGHTA, CDR2 FQGNSA. The CDR3 coding sequence is TGTGCCAGCAGCTTAGCGCTGACTAGCGGGGCCCAAGAGACCCAGTACTTC. It codes for CASSLALTSGAQETQYF.

V and J are TRBV4-3 and TRBJ2-3; TRBD2 agrees at 8 bases. CDR1 LGHNA and CDR2 YSLEER come from the germline V gene. Losses at the gene ends were 1 base for V and 4 bases for J; bases not matched to a gene: 4. CDR3 length: 15 amino acids. The CDR3 region is CASSQAGGGPDTQYF. In DNA form, the CDR3 reads TGCGCCAGCAGCCAAGCCGGCGGGGGGCCAGATACGCAGTATTTT.

The chain couples TRBV7-9 to TRBJ2-5; weak D call: TRBD1 (5 bases). This CDR3 is 15 amino acids long. V dropped 5 bases and J dropped 0 bases, with 13 bases sitting between them. Germline V gives CDR1 SEHNR, CDR2 FQNEAQ (reference sequence). CDR3 sequence (DNA): TGTGCCAGCAGCCCCGGGCAGGGATACCAAGAGACCCAGTACTTC. It codes for CASSPGQGYQETQYF.

The gene calls are TRBV19 and TRBJ2-5, with 9 positions matching TRBD2. With 7 bases clipped from V and 5 bases from J, the junction kept 2 bases outside the gene matches. The V gene's germline CDR1 is LNHDA and CDR2 SQIVND (reference sequence). The CDR3 runs 12 residues. This chain's CDR3 is CASKTSGETQYF. The CDR3, as DNA: TGTGCCAGTAAAACTAGCGGGGAGACCCAGTACTTC.

The chain couples TRBV4-2 to TRBJ2-3; D uncertain. The CDR3 length is 12 residues. Germline V gene sequence: CDR1 LGHNA, CDR2 YNFKEQ. V lost 1 base and J lost 2, with 1 base in between. CDR3 amino acids: CASSQATDTQYF. In nucleotides, the CDR3 is TGTGCCAGCAGCCAAGCCACAGATACGCAGTATTTT.

The V gene is TRBV19, the J gene TRBJ2-1; TRBD2 agrees at 11 bases. The CDR3 is 15 amino acids. The ends lost 6 bases at V and 2 bases at J; junction bases unmatched: 3. CDR1 and CDR2 (germline): LNHDA, SQIVND (reference sequence). The CDR3 loop is CASRLTSGAYNEQFF. The CDR3 bases are TGTGCCAGTAGACTGACTAGCGGGGCCTACAATGAGCAGTTCTTC. The full variable domain, completed using reference TRBV19 and TRBJ2-1, is DGGITQSPKYLFRKEGQNVTLSCEQNLNHDAMYWYRQDPGQGLRLIYYSQIVNDFQKGDIAEGYSVSREKKESFPLTVTSAQKNPTAFYLCASRLTSGAYNEQFFGPGTRLTVL.

This chain joins TRBV12-5 and TRBJ2-7, with TRBD2 matching over 7 bases. CDR1 LGHNT and CDR2 FRNRAP come from the germline V gene. The CDR3 extends over 14 amino acids. J was trimmed by 0 bases and V by 7 bases; bases with no gene match: 6. The CDR3 DNA reads TGTGCTAGTGTAGACGGGGGGAACTCCTACGAGCAGTACTTC. It encodes CASVDGGNSYEQYF.

Details on this clone: The germline gene is not matched at one end of the junction; a read error may be the cause. The gene calls are TRBV7-7 and TRBJ2-1; D is perhaps TRBD2 (6 bases). CDR1 and CDR2 from the germline V gene are SSHAT and FNYEAQ (reference sequence). The CDR3 covers 15 residues. For the CDR3, the DNA is TGTGCTAGCAGCTTAGGCGGAGGGGAAGGTAATGAGCAGTTCTTC. This encodes CASSLGGGEGNEQFF.

The V gene is TRBV5-4, the J gene TRBJ2-1; a weak D match, TRBD2 (5 bases). V dropped 6 bases and J dropped 5 bases, with 12 bases sitting between them. The CDR3 covers 13 residues. The germline V gene has CDR1 SGHNT and CDR2 YYREEE (reference sequence). In DNA, the CDR3 is TGTGCCAGCAAGCCTAGCATCGACAATGAGCAGTTCTTC. Its protein product is CASKPSIDNEQFF.

This clone was picked up a small number of times. V is TRBV21-1 and J is TRBJ2-3; the table's TRBD1 call for D was not verified on the DNA. TRBV21-1 corresponds to a pseudogene. The CDR3 consists of 16 residues. The DNA for the CDR3 is TGTGCCAGCAGCGTCCAAGGACAGGAGCGGACAGATACGCAGTATTTT. It is translated as CASSVQGQERTDTQYF.

The rearrangement joins TRBV4-1 to TRBJ1-5; 7 positions agree with TRBD1. J gave up 5 bases and V 4 bases, and 11 bases lay outside the gene matches. The CDR3 length is 16 residues. Germline assignment: CDR1 MGHRA and CDR2 YSYEKL. The CDR3 loop reads CASSRKQGPGDQPQHF. The CDR3 DNA reads TGCGCCAGCAGCCGGAAACAGGGGCCTGGAGATCAGCCCCAGCATTTT.

V usage is TRBV7-9 and J usage is TRBJ2-7, with TRBD1 matching over 8 bases. Germline-derived CDR1 and CDR2 are SEHNR and FQNEAQ (reference sequence). The CDR3 has 13 amino acids. V shed 6 bases, J shed 5 bases, and the junction held 6 bases outside the gene matches. DNA of the CDR3: TGTGCCAGCAGTCAACCGACAGGGGACGAGCAGTACTTC. Translation: CASSQPTGDEQYF.